Each of the 26 T cell receptor beta chains below was sequenced from the same sample in a study of T cells in Graves' hyperthyroidism and ophthalmopathy. Amplified TCR beta CDR3 regions came from RNA transcripts. TCR CDR3 underwent first-round RT-PCR with the HTBI primer set. A single record per CDR3 protein comes from TCRdb applying MiXCR to the multiplex PCR reads. Of 350,000 to 450,000 distinct CDR3 sequences in the sample, about 18% were seen once. The sequenced sample was blood. The receptor set was obtained from a woman in her twenties or thirties with Graves' hyperthyroidism that later progressed to Graves' ophthalmopathy.

This clonotype was seen ten or more times. The rearrangement uses TRBV18 and TRBJ2-3; D call uncertain. Per germline, CDR1 KGHSH and CDR2 LQKENI. The V gene lost 2 bases and the J gene lost 5 bases, with 8 bases spanning the gap. This CDR3 is 13 amino acids long. CDR3 in amino acids: CASSPFSGDTQYF. For the CDR3, the DNA is TGTGCCAGCTCACCATTTTCGGGAGATACGCAGTATTTT.

This clonotype was counted ten times or more. This chain links TRBV10-3 with TRBJ1-6; D is possibly TRBD1 (6 bases). The CDR3 has 16 residues. The V gene lost 0 bases and the J gene lost 7 bases, with 13 bases spanning the gap. Per germline, CDR1 ENHRY and CDR2 SYGVKD. As DNA, the CDR3 is TGTGCCATCAGTGAGTCGACCGTGGACAGAAATTCACCCCTCCACTTT. This gives the protein CAISESTVDRNSPLHF.

This clonotype has only a few counts. The chain couples TRBV20-1 to TRBJ1-2; 8 nucleotides align to TRBD1. CDR3 length: 14 amino acids. CDR1 and CDR2 from the germline V gene are DFQATT and SNEGSKA (reference sequence). V was pared by 2 bases and J by 3 bases, with 5 bases of the junction left unmatched. CDR3 DNA sequence: TGCAGTGCTAGACCAGGGGGCGCAGACTATGGCTACACCTTC. Amino acid sequence: CSARPGGADYGYTF.

This clonotype was seen repeatedly, ten times or more. J is TRBJ1-2 and V is TRBV10-3; D not certain. Germline loops: CDR1 ENHRY, CDR2 SYGVKD. The CDR3 has 12 residues. Trimming shortened V by 3 bases and J by 8 bases, and 10 bases separated the two germline ends. The CDR3 bases are TGTGCCATCAGTGATGGGCCGTCCGGCTACACCTTC. Translating gives CAISDGPSGYTF.

The chain uses TRBV19 and TRBJ1-1; TRBD1 agrees at 10 bases. Germline V gene lookup returns CDR1 LNHDA and CDR2 SQIVND (reference sequence). Losses at the gene ends were 6 bases for V and 5 bases for J; bases not matched to a gene: 12. This CDR3 region has 16 residues. CDR3 region: CASRYRDRGYRTEAFF. The CDR3 nucleotides are TGTGCCAGTAGATACCGGGACAGGGGTTATCGGACTGAAGCTTTCTTT. Drawing the rest from reference TRBV19 and TRBJ1-1, the complete variable domain is DGGITQSPKYLFRKEGQNVTLSCEQNLNHDAMYWYRQDPGQGLRLIYYSQIVNDFQKGDIAEGYSVSREKKESFPLTVTSAQKNPTAFYLCASRYRDRGYRTEAFFGQGTRLTVV.

This clonotype was counted between two and nine times. The rearrangement links TRBV2 to TRBJ2-7, with D tentatively TRBD1 or TRBD2 (6 bases each). V dropped 4 bases and J dropped 7 bases, with 14 bases sitting between them. CDR1 and CDR2 (germline): SNHLY, FYNNEI. This CDR3 region has 13 residues. CDR3 protein: CASSGGAGREQYV. In DNA, the CDR3 is TGTGCCAGCAGTGGGGGGGCGGGAAGGGAGCAGTACGTC.

This clonotype was recorded many times. The genes are TRBV7-8 and TRBJ2-2; a possible D gene is TRBD2 (5 bases). The V gene lost 4 bases and the J gene lost 6 bases, with 24 bases spanning the gap. The CDR3 contains 18 residues. Germline V gene sequence: CDR1 SGHVS, CDR2 FQNEAQ. CDR3 nucleotides: TGTGCCAGCAGCTCCACTAGAGGTTACACCAAAAACGCCGGGGAGCTGTTTTTT. Translated, it gives CASSSTRGYTKNAGELFF.

The V and J genes are TRBV28 and TRBJ1-5; the D is unclear. Germline-derived CDR1 and CDR2 are MDHEN and SYDVKM. Trimming cost V 5 bases and J 0 bases, with 14 bases left between them. The CDR3 length is 16 residues. CDR3 sequence: CASSLLKGYSNQPQHF. The DNA for the CDR3 is TGTGCCAGCAGTCTACTCAAAGGTTATAGCAATCAGCCCCAGCATTTT.

This clonotype occurred many times. The chain recombines TRBV12-3 or TRBV12-4 with TRBJ2-5; TRBD2 agrees at 7 bases. The CDR3 contains 13 residues. V lost 6 bases and J lost 3; bases outside the gene matches: 4. CDR3 sequence (DNA): TGTGCCAGCAGCAGACTAGCAGAAGAGACCCAGTACTTC. Translation gives CASSRLAEETQYF.

The chain has TRBV9 and TRBJ2-5, with D possibly being TRBD1 or TRBD2 (5 bases each). Germline CDR1 and CDR2: SGDLS and YYNGEE. CDR3 size: 16 residues. Trimming stripped 0 bases from V and 5 bases from J, with 17 bases between. This CDR3 is CASSVEWDLPGETQYF. The CDR3 DNA reads TGTGCCAGCAGCGTAGAGTGGGACCTCCCGGGGGAGACCCAGTACTTC.

This clonotype appeared many times. The junction differs from germline at one of its ends, possibly a read error. This chain joins TRBV12-3 or TRBV12-4 and TRBJ2-3; 9 positions match TRBD2. The CDR3 consists of 14 residues. The CDR3 DNA reads TGTGCCAGCAGGGTTAGCGGGAGCAGAGATACGCAGTATTTT. Its translation: CASRVSGSRDTQYF.

This clonotype was counted between two and nine times. The chain employs TRBV20-1 and TRBJ2-1, with TRBD1 identical over 9 bases. The V gene's germline CDR1 is DFQATT and CDR2 SNEGSKA (reference sequence). After removal of 3 bases from V and 10 bases from J, the junction contained 10 bases not matched to a gene. The CDR3 covers 14 residues. The CDR3 region is CSARLDRGVNEQFF. The CDR3 DNA sequence: TGCAGTGCTAGGCTGGACAGGGGAGTGAACGAGCAGTTCTTC.

This clonotype has at least ten counts. The chain carries TRBV5-1 and TRBJ2-1, with TRBD1 matching 9 bases. Germline-derived CDR1 and CDR2 are SGHRS and YFSETQ. This CDR3 contains 14 residues. With V trimmed by 2 bases and J by 8 bases, 5 bases remained unmatched. The CDR3 DNA is TGCGCCAGCAGCTTTGGGACAGGGAGGGATGAGCAGTTCTTC. Its translation: CASSFGTGRDEQFF.

In its sample, this clonotype was seen many times. The chain uses TRBV10-2 and TRBJ1-1; tentative D call: TRBD1 (6 bases). The CDR3 is made up of 14 amino acids. The ends were cut back, 3 bases at V and 0 bases at J, with 8 bases in the middle. The germline CDR1 and CDR2 sequences are WSHSY and SAAADI. This CDR3 reads CASSDWDMNTEAFF. The CDR3 DNA follows: TGCGCCAGCAGTGATTGGGACATGAACACTGAAGCTTTCTTT.

This clonotype was detected a few times. The chain has TRBV7-2 and TRBJ2-1, with D unresolved. The germline CDR1 and CDR2 sequences are SGHTA and FQGNSA. The CDR3 covers 15 residues. The ends were cut back, 4 bases at V and 0 bases at J, with 10 bases in the middle. CDR3 coding DNA: TGTGCCAGCAGCTCGCGACTTAGCTCCTACAATGAGCAGTTCTTC. Encoded protein: CASSSRLSSYNEQFF.

A few counts support this clonotype. The chain uses TRBV10-3 and TRBJ2-7, with a weak D call TRBD1 (7 bases). Trimming shortened V by 10 bases and J by 0 bases, and 13 bases separated the two germline ends. CDR1 is ENHRY, CDR2 SYGVKD, per germline. The CDR3 contains 13 residues. CDR3 DNA: TGTGCCAGCGGGACAGAACTCTCCTACGAGCAGTACTTC. It encodes CASGTELSYEQYF.

This clonotype was picked up a small number of times. The junction and the germline gene differ at one end; a read error may be behind it. The chain links TRBV5-1 to TRBJ2-7; weak D call: TRBD2 (6 bases). The CDR3 length is 15 residues. Germline lookup yields CDR1 SGHRS and CDR2 YFSETQ. CDR3 in amino acids: CASSYSGGDSHEQYF. CDR3 DNA sequence: TGCGCCAGCAGCTACAGCGGAGGGGACTCCCACGAGCAGTACTTC.

This clonotype appeared a few times. V and J are TRBV30 and TRBJ2-5; D is unclear. This CDR3 spans 11 amino acids. Germline V gives CDR1 GTSNPN, CDR2 SVGIG (reference sequence). V lost 5 bases and J 5 bases, leaving 9 bases between the germline ends. CDR3 loop: CAWGEQETQYF. DNA of the CDR3: TGTGCCTGGGGAGAACAGGAGACCCAGTACTTC.

The chain combines TRBV18 with TRBJ2-4, with D unclear. The V and J ends lost 0 bases and 4 bases respectively, with 7 bases between them. Germline V CDR1 and CDR2: KGHSH, LQKENI. The CDR3 covers 14 residues. CDR3 region: CASSPPTTKNIQYF. The DNA of the CDR3 is TGTGCCAGCTCACCACCGACGACAAAAAACATTCAGTACTTC. The full variable domain, completed using reference TRBV18 and TRBJ2-4, is NAGVMQNPRHLVRRRGQEARLRCSPMKGHSHVYWYRQLPEEGLKFMVYLQKENIIDESGMPKERFSAEFPKEGPSILRIQQVVRGDSAAYFCASSPPTTKNIQYFGAGTRLSVL.

This sequence joins TRBV9 and TRBJ2-4; D call uncertain. Germline V gives CDR1 SGDLS, CDR2 YYNGEE. The CDR3 covers 13 residues. Trimming cost V 0 bases and J 6 bases, with 7 bases left between them. This chain's CDR3 is CASSVAAGNIQYF. The CDR3 DNA reads TGTGCCAGCAGCGTAGCGGCCGGAAACATTCAGTACTTC.

This clonotype was detected many times. This sequence joins TRBV7-2 and TRBJ2-5, with 9 nucleotides matching TRBD2. Trimming took 5 bases from V and 7 from J; bases not matched to a gene: 11. This CDR3 spans 15 amino acids. Germline V lookup: CDR1 SGHTA, CDR2 FQGNSA. The CDR3 is CASSASGTIGGTQYF. DNA for the CDR3: TGTGCCAGCAGCGCTAGCGGGACCATCGGGGGGACCCAGTACTTC.

This clonotype was found a few times. The chain carries TRBV4-1 and TRBJ1-1, with 7 bases matching TRBD1. The germline gives CDR1 MGHRA, CDR2 YSYEKL. Trimming removed 1 base from V and 0 bases from J; junction bases left unmatched: 8. This CDR3 contains 17 residues. CDR3 sequence reads: CASSQVTGYHMNTEAFF. CDR3 coding DNA: TGCGCCAGCAGCCAAGTGACAGGGTATCACATGAACACTGAAGCTTTCTTT.

This clonotype was counted many times. The CDR3 bases are TGTGCCAGCAGGGTCTGGCAGGGTTGGGCCGGGGAGCTGTTTTTT. Translation gives CASRVWQGWAGELFF. The chain carries TRBV28 and TRBJ2-2; D possibly corresponds to TRBD1 (5 bases). The CDR3 runs to 15 residues. V dropped 6 bases and J dropped 6 bases, with 17 bases sitting between them. Germline CDR1 and CDR2: MDHEN and SYDVKM.

For the CDR3, the DNA is TGCAGTGCTAGAACGGGGGCGAGAAATGAAAAACTGTTTTTT. Protein sequence: CSARTGARNEKLFF. The chain couples TRBV20-1 to TRBJ1-4; D is possibly TRBD1 (6 bases). The CDR3 loop spans 14 amino acids. Trimming took off 2 bases at V and 5 bases at J, with 12 bases between the two ends. CDR1 and CDR2 (germline): DFQATT, SNEGSKA (reference sequence).

This clonotype was seen at least ten times. V gene TRBV27 combines with J gene TRBJ2-7; D could derive from TRBD1 or TRBD2 (6 bases each). Germline V gene data show CDR1 as MNHEY and CDR2 as SMNVEV (reference sequence). Trimming took off 0 bases at V and 0 bases at J, with 12 bases between the two ends. The CDR3 length is 16 residues. CDR3 residues: CASSLSVQGGSYEQYF. As DNA, the CDR3 is TGTGCCAGCAGTTTATCGGTACAGGGAGGCTCCTACGAGCAGTACTTC.

J is TRBJ2-7 and V is TRBV20-1; D may match TRBD1 or TRBD2 (5 bases each). Per germline, CDR1 DFQATT and CDR2 SNEGSKA (reference sequence). Trimming left V 5 bases short and J 1 base short, with 9 bases between. The CDR3 loop spans 12 amino acids. The CDR3 here is CSARGKSYEQYF. CDR3 coding DNA: TGCAGTGCTCGGGGCAAATCCTACGAGCAGTACTTC.